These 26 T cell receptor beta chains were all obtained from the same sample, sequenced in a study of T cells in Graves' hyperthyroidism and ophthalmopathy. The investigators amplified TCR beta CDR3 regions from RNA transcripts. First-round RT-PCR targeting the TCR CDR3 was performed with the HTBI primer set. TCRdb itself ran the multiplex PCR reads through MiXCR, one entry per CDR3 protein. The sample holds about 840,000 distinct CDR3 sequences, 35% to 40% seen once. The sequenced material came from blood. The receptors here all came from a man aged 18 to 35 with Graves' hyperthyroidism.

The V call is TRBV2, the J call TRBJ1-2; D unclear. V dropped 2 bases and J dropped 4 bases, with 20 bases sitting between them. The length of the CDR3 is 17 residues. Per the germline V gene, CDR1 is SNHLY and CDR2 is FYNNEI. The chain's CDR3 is CASSESGTATRIYGYTF. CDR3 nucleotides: TGTGCCAGCAGTGAAAGCGGAACGGCTACGAGGATCTATGGCTACACCTTC.

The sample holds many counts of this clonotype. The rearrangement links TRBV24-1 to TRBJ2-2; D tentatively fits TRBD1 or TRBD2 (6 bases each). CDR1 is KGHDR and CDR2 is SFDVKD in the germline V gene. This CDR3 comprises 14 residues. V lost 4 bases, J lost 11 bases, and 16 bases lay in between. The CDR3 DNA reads TGTGCCACCAGTGAACTTGCAGGGGCGGGAGAGCTGTTTTTT. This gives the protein CATSELAGAGELFF.

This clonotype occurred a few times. In DNA form, the CDR3 reads TGTGCCAGCAGCCGCGTAAAGGACAGGGGCATCGAGCAGTACTTC. This gives the protein CASSRVKDRGIEQYF. The chain is built from TRBV6-5 and TRBJ2-7; 9 bases are a match to TRBD1. CDR1 and CDR2 (germline): MNHEY, SVGAGI. The CDR3 loop spans 15 amino acids. V gave up 6 bases and J gave up 6 bases; unmatched junction bases: 12.

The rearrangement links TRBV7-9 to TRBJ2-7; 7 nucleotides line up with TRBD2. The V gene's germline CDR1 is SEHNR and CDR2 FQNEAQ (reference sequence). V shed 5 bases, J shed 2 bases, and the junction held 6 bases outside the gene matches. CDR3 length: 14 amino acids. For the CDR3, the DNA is TGTGCCAGCAGCCATGGACTAGAACCCTACGAGCAGTACTTC. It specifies CASSHGLEPYEQYF.

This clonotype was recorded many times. The CDR3 region has the DNA TGCAGCGTTTCACAGGGAATGAACACTGAAGCTTTCTTT. This gives the protein CSVSQGMNTEAFF. The genes are TRBV29-1 and TRBJ1-1; D possibly corresponds to TRBD1 (6 bases). There are 13 residues in the CDR3. V was clipped by 5 bases and J by 0 bases, with 10 bases between them. Germline V gives CDR1 SQVTM, CDR2 ANQGSEA.

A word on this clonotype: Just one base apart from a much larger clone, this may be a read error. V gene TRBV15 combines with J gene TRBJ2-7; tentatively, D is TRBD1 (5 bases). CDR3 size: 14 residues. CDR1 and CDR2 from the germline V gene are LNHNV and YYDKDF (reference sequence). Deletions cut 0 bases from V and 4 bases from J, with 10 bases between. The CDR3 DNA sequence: TGTGCCACCAGCAGAGATCCAGGGAAGTACGAGCAGTACTTC. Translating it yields CATSRDPGKYEQYF.

This CDR3 reads CASSISGESNYGYTF. The CDR3 DNA sequence: TGTGCCAGTAGTATTAGTGGGGAAAGTAACTATGGCTACACCTTC. This sequence joins TRBV19 and TRBJ1-2, with D hard to call. Per the germline V gene, CDR1 is LNHDA and CDR2 is SQIVND (reference sequence). This CDR3 has 15 amino acids. V shed 3 bases and J shed 1 base, with 12 bases lying between them.

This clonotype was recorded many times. The CDR3 spells CASRARTGSYEQYF. CDR3 nucleotide sequence: TGCGCCAGCAGGGCAAGGACAGGGTCCTACGAGCAGTACTTC. The chain has TRBV10-2 and TRBJ2-7; TRBD1 aligns across 8 bases. The CDR3 totals 14 residues. From germline, CDR1 is WSHSY and CDR2 SAAADI. V dropped 6 bases and J dropped 1; count of bases not matched to a gene: 5.

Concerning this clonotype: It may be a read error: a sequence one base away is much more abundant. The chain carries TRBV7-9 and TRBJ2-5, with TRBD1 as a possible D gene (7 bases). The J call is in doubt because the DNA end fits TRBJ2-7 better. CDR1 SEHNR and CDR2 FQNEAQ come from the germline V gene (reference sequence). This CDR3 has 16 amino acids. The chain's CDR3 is CASSDRANGGRNEQYF. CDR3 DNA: TGTGCCAGCAGCGACAGGGCTAACGGGGGAAGGAACGAGCAGTACTTC.

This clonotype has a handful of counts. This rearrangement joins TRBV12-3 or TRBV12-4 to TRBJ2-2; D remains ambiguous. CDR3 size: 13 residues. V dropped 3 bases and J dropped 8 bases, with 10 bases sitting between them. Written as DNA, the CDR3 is TGTGCCAGCAGTTTCCCTCTGAGGGGGGAGCTGTTTTTT. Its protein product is CASSFPLRGELFF.

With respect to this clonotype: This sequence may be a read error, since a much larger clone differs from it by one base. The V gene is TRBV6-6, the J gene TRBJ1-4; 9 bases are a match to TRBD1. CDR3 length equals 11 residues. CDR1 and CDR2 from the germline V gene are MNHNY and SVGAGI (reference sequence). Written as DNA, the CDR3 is TGTGCCAACAGGAAGGGGGACAGGGAGACTTTT. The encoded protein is CANRKGDRETF.

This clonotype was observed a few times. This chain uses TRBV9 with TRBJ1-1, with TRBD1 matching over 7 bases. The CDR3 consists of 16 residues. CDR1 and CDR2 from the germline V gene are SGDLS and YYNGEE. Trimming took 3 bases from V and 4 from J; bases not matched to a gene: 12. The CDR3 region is CASSAKIQGLGTEAFF. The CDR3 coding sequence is TGTGCCAGCAGCGCAAAAATACAGGGGTTGGGCACTGAAGCTTTCTTT.

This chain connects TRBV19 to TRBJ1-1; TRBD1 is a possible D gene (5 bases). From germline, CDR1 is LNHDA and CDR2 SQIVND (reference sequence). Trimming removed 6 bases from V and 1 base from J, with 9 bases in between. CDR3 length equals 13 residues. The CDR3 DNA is TGTGCCAGTAGAAAGGGGAGGAACACTGAAGCTTTCTTT. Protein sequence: CASRKGRNTEAFF.

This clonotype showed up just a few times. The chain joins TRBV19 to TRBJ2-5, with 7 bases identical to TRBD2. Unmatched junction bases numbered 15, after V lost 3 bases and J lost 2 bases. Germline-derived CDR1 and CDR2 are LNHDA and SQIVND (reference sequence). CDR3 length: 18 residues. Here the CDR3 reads CASSISGRRPSTQETQYF. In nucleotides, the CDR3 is TGTGCCAGTAGTATTAGCGGGCGACGGCCAAGTACTCAAGAGACCCAGTACTTC.

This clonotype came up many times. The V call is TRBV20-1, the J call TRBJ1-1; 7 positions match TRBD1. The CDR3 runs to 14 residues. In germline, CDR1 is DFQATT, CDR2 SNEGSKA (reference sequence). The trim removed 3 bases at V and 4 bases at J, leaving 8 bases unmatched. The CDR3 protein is CSASQTGRGTEAFF. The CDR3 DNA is TGCAGTGCTAGCCAGACAGGGAGGGGCACTGAAGCTTTCTTT.

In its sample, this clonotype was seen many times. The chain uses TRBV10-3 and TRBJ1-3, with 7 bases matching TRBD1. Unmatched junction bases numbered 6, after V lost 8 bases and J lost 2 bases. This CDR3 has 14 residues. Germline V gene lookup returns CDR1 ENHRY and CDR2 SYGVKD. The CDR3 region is CAIGRGGPGNTIYF. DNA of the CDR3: TGTGCCATCGGGAGAGGGGGCCCTGGAAACACCATATATTTT.

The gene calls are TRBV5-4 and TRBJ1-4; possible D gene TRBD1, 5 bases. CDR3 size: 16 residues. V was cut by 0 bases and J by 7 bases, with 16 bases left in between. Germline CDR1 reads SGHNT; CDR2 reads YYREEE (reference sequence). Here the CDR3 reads CASSLAPKGSSEKLFF. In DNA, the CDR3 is TGTGCCAGCAGCTTGGCCCCAAAGGGGAGTAGTGAAAAACTGTTTTTT.

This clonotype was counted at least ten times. The CDR3 DNA is TGTGCCACCAGTGATTTGGAGGGGAGCGAGCAGTACTTC. It translates to CATSDLEGSEQYF. V is TRBV24-1 and J is TRBJ2-7; D possibly uses TRBD1 or TRBD2 (5 bases each). The CDR3 has 13 amino acids. V was trimmed by 0 bases and J by 6 bases, leaving 8 bases between them. The V gene's germline CDR1 is KGHDR and CDR2 SFDVKD.

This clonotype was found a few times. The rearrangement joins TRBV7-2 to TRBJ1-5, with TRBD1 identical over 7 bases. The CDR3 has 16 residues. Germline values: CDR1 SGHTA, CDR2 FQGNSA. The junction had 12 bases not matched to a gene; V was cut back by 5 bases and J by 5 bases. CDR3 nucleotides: TGTGCCAGCAGCCCCCGCGGAGGGGGCTCCCATCAGCCCCAGCATTTT. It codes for CASSPRGGGSHQPQHF.

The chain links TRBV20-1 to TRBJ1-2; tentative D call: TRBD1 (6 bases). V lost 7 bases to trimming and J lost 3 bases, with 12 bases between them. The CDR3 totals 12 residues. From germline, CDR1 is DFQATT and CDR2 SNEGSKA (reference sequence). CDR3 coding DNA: TGCAGTGTCTGGACAGACGACTATGGCTACACCTTC. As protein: CSVWTDDYGYTF.

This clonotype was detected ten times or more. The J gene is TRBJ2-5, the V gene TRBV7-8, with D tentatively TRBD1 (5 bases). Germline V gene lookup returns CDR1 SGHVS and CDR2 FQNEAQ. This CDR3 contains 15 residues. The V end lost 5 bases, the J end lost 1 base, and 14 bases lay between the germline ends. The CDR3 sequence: CASSPGRQFQETQYF. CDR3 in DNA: TGTGCCAGCAGCCCAGGTCGACAGTTCCAAGAGACCCAGTACTTC.

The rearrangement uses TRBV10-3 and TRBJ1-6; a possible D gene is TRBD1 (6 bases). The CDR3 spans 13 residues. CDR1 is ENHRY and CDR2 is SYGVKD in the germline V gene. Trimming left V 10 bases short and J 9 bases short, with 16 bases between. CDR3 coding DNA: TGTGCCACATCTTCAGGGGAGGCTTCACCCCTCCACTTT. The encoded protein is CATSSGEASPLHF.

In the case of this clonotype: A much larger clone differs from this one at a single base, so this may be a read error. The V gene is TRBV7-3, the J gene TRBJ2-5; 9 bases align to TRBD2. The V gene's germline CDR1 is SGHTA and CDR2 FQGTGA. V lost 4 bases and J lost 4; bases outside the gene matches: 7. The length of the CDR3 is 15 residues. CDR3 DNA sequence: TGTGCCAGCAGCTCAGGGACTAGCATACGAGAGACCCAGTACTTC. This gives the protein CASSSGTSIRETQYF.

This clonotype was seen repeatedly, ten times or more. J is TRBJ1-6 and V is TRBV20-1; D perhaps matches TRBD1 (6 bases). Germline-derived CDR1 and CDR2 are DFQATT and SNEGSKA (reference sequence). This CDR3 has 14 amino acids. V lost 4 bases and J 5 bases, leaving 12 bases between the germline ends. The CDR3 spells CSATQGFDNSPLHF. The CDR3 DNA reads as TGCAGTGCTACACAGGGTTTCGATAATTCACCCCTCCACTTT.

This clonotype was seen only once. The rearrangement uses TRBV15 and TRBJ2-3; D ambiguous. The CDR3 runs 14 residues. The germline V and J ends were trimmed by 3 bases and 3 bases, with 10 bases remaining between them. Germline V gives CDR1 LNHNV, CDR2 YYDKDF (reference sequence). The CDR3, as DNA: TGTGCCACCAGCAGTAAGGCCCGGACAGATACGCAGTATTTT. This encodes CATSSKARTDTQYF.

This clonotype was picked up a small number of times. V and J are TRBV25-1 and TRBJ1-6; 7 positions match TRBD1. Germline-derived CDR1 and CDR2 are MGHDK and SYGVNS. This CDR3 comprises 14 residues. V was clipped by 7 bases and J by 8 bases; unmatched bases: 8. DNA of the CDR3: TGTGCCAGCACTCAGACAGGGTCTGATTCACCCCTCCACTTT. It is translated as CASTQTGSDSPLHF.